Listed below are T cell receptor beta chains from one sample, sequenced in a study of PD-1 blockade in classical Hodgkin lymphoma. Method: immunoSEQ multiplex PCR; TCRdb's copy keeps in-frame clones and lacks some. The sample yields about 66,000 clones, 70% to 75% seen once. The sequencing here drew on peripheral blood mononuclear cells (PBMCs), taken before the second cycle of nivolumab. The receptors here all came from a human donor with classical Hodgkin lymphoma. Each CDR3 is given with its conserved first and last residue. The D gene is left open where the match is weak. Size is omitted from some rows. Given values are once, few, many or a class for expanded clones.

- | TRBJ2-2 | - | TRBV12-5 | TGTGCTAGTGGTTTGTGGGCCACCCGTGAAGGGGAGCTGTTTTTT | CASGLWATREGELFF
- | TRBJ1-5 | medium-sized | TRBV4-1 | TGCGCCAGCAGCCCGTCCGCGCAGTATAGCAATCAGCCCCAGCATTTT | CASSPSAQYSNQPQHF
- | TRBJ2-2 | - | TRBV25-1 | TGTGCCAGCAGTGCCGGGTCCCCCACCGGGGAGCTGTTTTTT | CASSAGSPTGELFF
- | TRBJ2-7 | few | TRBV27 | TGTGCCAGCAACATAGGGCCCCTAAGCTCCTACGAGCAGTACTTC | CASNIGPLSSYEQYF
- | TRBJ2-7 | - | TRBV7-9 | TGTGCCAGCGGGGCAGGGCTGTTGCAGTACTTC | CASGAGLLQYF
- | TRBJ2-3 | - | TRBV7-9 | TGTGCCAGCAGCCCCCCCCAAGGAGATACGCAGTATTTT | CASSPPQGDTQYF
TRBD1 | TRBJ2-5 | - | TRBV5-6 | TGTGCCAGCAGCTCCCGGACAGGGGGATCTTCGGAGACCCAGTACTTC | CASSSRTGGSSETQYF
TRBD1 | TRBJ1-6 | once | TRBV18 | TGTGCCAGCTCATCAAACAGGGGGCTGAATTCACCCCTCCACTTT | CASSSNRGLNSPLHF
- | TRBJ1-3 | - | TRBV19 | TGTGCCAGTAGTATACGCCCAGGGACTGGAAACACCATATATTTT | CASSIRPGTGNTIYF
- | TRBJ1-5 | - | TRBV19 | TGTGCCAGTCAAATTGGGGGCCTCCAGCATTTT | CASQIGGLQHF
TRBD1 | TRBJ1-4 | - | TRBV6-6 | TGTGCCAGCAGTCCCCCAGGGGGCGCTAATGAAAAACTGTTTTTT | CASSPPGGANEKLFF
- | TRBJ1-2 | - | TRBV11-3 | TGTGCCAGCAGCTTAGAACGGTTCTATGGCTACACCTTC | CASSLERFYGYTF
- | TRBJ2-2 | once | TRBV5-1 | TGCGCCAGCACCCAGCTGACAGCGAGCACCGGGGAGCTGTTTTTT | CASTQLTASTGELFF
- | TRBJ1-2 | - | TRBV2 | TGTGCCAGCAGTGATTTTACCAGGGTATACGGCTACACCTTC | CASSDFTRVYGYTF
- | TRBJ2-7 | medium-sized | TRBV6-5 | TGTGCCAGCGGTTTATCGTTCTCCTACGAGCAGTACTTC | CASGLSFSYEQYF
- | TRBJ2-2 | - | TRBV6-1 | TGTGCCAGCAGGGGGCGACAGCAAAGCACCGGGGAGCTGTTTTTT | CASRGRQQSTGELFF
- | TRBJ2-3 | - | TRBV29-1 | TGCAGCGTTGGCGGCCGAGGGGGGGAGTCTAGCACAGATACGCAGTATTTT | CSVGGRGGESSTDTQYF
- | TRBJ1-1 | - | TRBV7-2 | TGTGCCAGCAGCTTAGATATGAGCACTGAAGCTTTCTTT | CASSLDMSTEAFF
TRBD1 | TRBJ1-1 | few | TRBV7-6 | TGTGCCAGCAGCGAAACAGGGGCAATTGAAGCTTTCTTT | CASSETGAIEAFF
TRBD2 | TRBJ2-3 | - | TRBV4-2 | TGTGCCAGCAGCCAAGATCGGACTAGCGGGAGGGCCACAGATACGCAGTATTTT | CASSQDRTSGRATDTQYF
TRBD1 | TRBJ2-7 | - | TRBV19 | TGTGCCAGTAGTCTAGGGACAGGCATATCCTACGAGCAGTACTTC | CASSLGTGISYEQYF
TRBD2 | TRBJ2-5 | - | TRBV5-1 | TGCGCCAGCAGCCCCGGGTTGGGACTAGCGGGAGAGGAGACCCAGTACTTC | CASSPGLGLAGEETQYF
- | TRBJ2-3 | - | TRBV5-4 | TGTGCCAGCAGCTTGGACGGGATGGGTGGAGATACGCAGTATTTT | CASSLDGMGGDTQYF
TRBD1 | TRBJ2-7 | - | TRBV18 | TGTGCCAGCTCATTACAGGGGAAGGCGGGCGAGCAGTACTTC | CASSLQGKAGEQYF
- | TRBJ1-1 | - | TRBV28 | TGTGCCAGCAGTTTGGGGCAGTGGGACACTGAAGCTTTCTTT | CASSLGQWDTEAFF
- | TRBJ1-1 | - | TRBV12-5 | TGTGCTAGTGGTTTGGGACAGTCGAACACTGAAGCTTTCTTT | CASGLGQSNTEAFF
- | TRBJ2-7 | - | TRBV9 | TGTGCCAGCAGCGGGGGTTTAACGAGCGAGCAGTACTTC | CASSGGLTSEQYF
- | TRBJ2-3 | - | TRBV7-9 | TGTGCCAGCGCAAGGGATAACACAGATACGCAGTATTTT | CASARDNTDTQYF
- | TRBJ1-2 | few | TRBV28 | TGTGCCAGCAGTTTAGCGGGGGGTTGGGGCTACACCTTC | CASSLAGGWGYTF
- | TRBJ1-2 | - | TRBV6-1 | TGTGCCAGCAGTGAAGCGCTTCGGGCACCCTATGGCTACACCTTC | CASSEALRAPYGYTF
- | TRBJ1-6 | - | TRBV9 | TGTGCCAGCAGCGTGTATTCGGACAGTATTGGTAATTCACCCCTCCACTTT | CASSVYSDSIGNSPLHF
- | TRBJ2-2 | - | TRBV14 | TGTGCCAGCAGCCGAGAACAGGGTTACACCGGGGAGCTGTTTTTT | CASSREQGYTGELFF
- | TRBJ2-1 | - | TRBV5-1 | TGCGCCAGCAGCTTGGGGACTACCAATGAGCAGTTCTTC | CASSLGTTNEQFF
- | TRBJ2-3 | - | TRBV7-9 | TGTGCCAGCAGCGAAGCGGGTAGCAAGATCACAGATACGCAGTATTTT | CASSEAGSKITDTQYF
TRBD1 | TRBJ1-1 | - | TRBV5-1 | TGCGCCAGCAGCTACAGGGGTATTCTGAACACTGAAGCTTTCTTT | CASSYRGILNTEAFF
- | TRBJ2-5 | - | TRBV5-1 | TGCGCCAGCAGCCTAACGGCTAGAAGTAAGGAGACCCAGTACTTC | CASSLTARSKETQYF
- | TRBJ2-6 | few | TRBV5-6 | TGTGCCAGCAGCTCTCCATTAAGGGGGGCCAACGTCCTGACTTTC | CASSSPLRGANVLTF
- | TRBJ2-7 | - | TRBV5-4 | TGTGCCAGCAGCTTGGCCCCAGGGGATCCCACCTACGAGCAGTACTTC | CASSLAPGDPTYEQYF
- | TRBJ1-2 | - | TRBV23-1 | TGCGCCAGCAGTCAATTCATAGGGGCCGACTATGGCTACACCTTC | CASSQFIGADYGYTF
- | TRBJ2-7 | - | TRBV5-6 | TGTGCCAGCAGCTTTGGGCCCGGCGAGCAGTACTTC | CASSFGPGEQYF
TRBD1 | TRBJ1-2 | - | TRBV5-4 | TGTGCCAGCAGCTCGCAGGGACAGAACCATGGCTACACCTTC | CASSSQGQNHGYTF
- | TRBJ2-7 | - | TRBV28 | TGTGCCAGCAGTTTACTTTTCGGAGCCGTTTACGAGCAGTACTTC | CASSLLFGAVYEQYF
- | TRBJ1-5 | - | TRBV28 | TGTGCCAGCAGTTTAATTGCCAGCTTTGATTATAGCAATCAGCCCCAGCATTTT | CASSLIASFDYSNQPQHF
TRBD1 | TRBJ1-2 | - | TRBV11-3 | TGTGCCAGCAGCCCGACCTCGGGACAGGGTGGCTACACCTTC | CASSPTSGQGGYTF
- | TRBJ1-1 | - | TRBV12-2 | TGTGCAAGTCGCTTAGATGAAGTTTTGGCCTTCCAGGGCGCTGAAGCTTTCTTT | CASRLDEVLAFQGAEAFF
- | TRBJ2-7 | - | TRBV2 | TGTGCCAACGGGGGAAACTACGAGCAGTACTTC | CANGGNYEQYF
TRBD2 | TRBJ2-7 | - | TRBV7-2 | TGTGCCAGCAGCCCAACCACTAGCGGGGGCTCCTACGAGCAGTACTTC | CASSPTTSGGSYEQYF
TRBD1 | TRBJ2-3 | - | TRBV29-1 | TGCAGCGTGTCCACCGGGACAGGGAGGAGCACAGATACGCAGTATTTT | CSVSTGTGRSTDTQYF
- | TRBJ1-3 | - | TRBV4-2 | TGTGCCAGCAGCCAAGGTGTGGCCAGTGGAAACACCATATATTTT | CASSQGVASGNTIYF
- | TRBJ2-7 | - | TRBV18 | TGTGCCAGCTCGTCGGGTCCTCTGGCCTACGAGCAGTACTTC | CASSSGPLAYEQYF
- | TRBJ2-7 | - | TRBV6-1 | TGTGCCAGCAGACCTCCAGGGGGGGACGAGCAGTACTTC | CASRPPGGDEQYF
- | TRBJ2-7 | few | TRBV6-5 | TGTGCCAGCAGTTTTCTTGCTAAGGACTACGAGCAGTACTTC | CASSFLAKDYEQYF
TRBD1 | TRBJ2-6 | once | TRBV29-1 | TGCAGCGTCCGACAGGGGTATGGGGCCAACGTCCTGACTTTC | CSVRQGYGANVLTF
TRBD1 | TRBJ2-7 | once | TRBV6-1 | TGTGCCAGCAGTGAAGCCCCAGGGGGCTCCTACGAGCAGTACTTC | CASSEAPGGSYEQYF
- | TRBJ2-7 | - | TRBV11-2 | TGTGCCAGCAGCTTTACAGCTTCCCCCCCCTACGAGCAGTACTTC | CASSFTASPPYEQYF
TRBD1 | TRBJ1-6 | - | TRBV25-1 | TGTGCCAGCAGTGCATGGGACAGGAGGAATTCACCCCTCCACTTT | CASSAWDRRNSPLHF